The rows below give T cell receptor beta chains drawn from one sample of a study of blood T cell repertoires in COVID-19. Sequenced by immunoSEQ multiplex PCR; TCRdb stores in-frame clones only, minus some. The sample includes about 240,000 clones, approximately 78% of them seen just once. The sequenced sample consisted of peripheral blood. These receptors originate from a woman in her fifties or sixties with active or convalescent COVID-19. CDR3s include the opening cysteine and the closing phenylalanine or tryptophan. The D gene is left open where the match is weak. The size field is filled for only some rows; it gives once, few, many or a size class.

>TRBV18|NA|TRBD2|TRBJ2-3
TGTGCCAGCTCACCACTCCAGCGGGGGCGCCCCACAGATACGCAGTATTTT
CASSPLQRGRPTDTQYF
>TRBV29-1|NA|TRBD1|TRBJ1-1
TGCAGCGTTGAAGGTGCCGGGACAGGGGGCGGGTTTGACACTGAAGCTTTCTTT
CSVEGAGTGGGFDTEAFF
>TRBV18|NA|TRBD1|TRBJ1-1
TGTGCCAGCTCACCTGGACAGGGGCGTATGATCACTGAAGCTTTCTTT
CASSPGQGRMITEAFF
>TRBV7-3|NA|NA|TRBJ1-5
TGTGCCAGCAGCGTTGGTTGGGCCCCTAGCAATCAGCCCCAGCATTTT
CASSVGWAPSNQPQHF
>TRBV15|NA|TRBD2|TRBJ2-2
TGTGCCACCAGCACCTCCCCCGGGACTAGCGGGGGGCCCGGGGAGCTGTTTTTT
CATSTSPGTSGGPGELFF
>TRBV27|once|TRBD1|TRBJ2-7
TGTGCCAGCAGTTCCCGATACGGACAGGGGTTCCACGAGCAGTACTTC
CASSSRYGQGFHEQYF
>TRBV19|NA|NA|TRBJ1-5
TGTGCCAGTAGTATAGAAGCACGGGGGTTTGAGCCCCAGCATTTT
CASSIEARGFEPQHF
>TRBV10-3|NA|NA|TRBJ2-5
TGTGCCATCAGTGGCCCAGGGGAACCGGAGACCCAGTACTTC
CAISGPGEPETQYF
>TRBV2|few|NA|TRBJ1-3
TGTGCCAGCAGTGCTCAGGTGCTGATACTGAGCTCTGGAAACACCATATATTTT
CASSAQVLILSSGNTIYF
>TRBV12-3/TRBV12-4|NA|NA|TRBJ2-2
TGTGCCAGCAGCCTCTCGAACACCGGGGAGCTGTTTTTT
CASSLSNTGELFF
>TRBV3-1/TRBV3-2|NA|NA|TRBJ1-2
TGTGCCAGCAGCCAAGGGCAGGGCGCTCCTGGCTACACCTTC
CASSQGQGAPGYTF
>TRBV4-3|NA|NA|TRBJ1-6
TGCGCCAGCAGCCAAGGTTCGGCAGGCTCCTATAATTCACCCCTCCACTTT
CASSQGSAGSYNSPLHF
>TRBV3-1/TRBV3-2|NA|TRBD2|TRBJ2-6
TGTGCCAGCAGCCCTGGGACTAGCGGGGGACGCTCTGGGGCCAACGTCCTGACTTTC
CASSPGTSGGRSGANVLTF
>TRBV5-6|NA|NA|TRBJ1-6
TGTGCCAGCAGTGGTACAGGGCACTCCTATAATTCACCCCTCCACTTT
CASSGTGHSYNSPLHF
>TRBV30|NA|TRBD1|TRBJ1-1
TGTGCCTGGAGTGTACAGGACAGGCGCGAAGCTTTCTTT
CAWSVQDRREAFF
>TRBV4-1|NA|NA|TRBJ1-1
TGCGCCAGCAGCCAACTCGGGATGGGCACTGAAGCTTTCTTT
CASSQLGMGTEAFF
>TRBV27|NA|TRBD2|TRBJ2-2
TGTGCCAACCGCCGGCGCGGGGGGGCCCAGGTCCTCCGGGGAGCTGTTTTT
CANRRRGGAQVLRGAVF
>TRBV6-5|NA|NA|TRBJ1-1
TGTGCCAGCAGTTTGGGGAGAAGCACTGAAGCTTTCTTT
CASSLGRSTEAFF
>TRBV11-3|once|TRBD2|TRBJ2-1
TGTGCCAGCAGCTTCAGCGGGGGGTCCTACAATGAGCAGTTCTTC
CASSFSGGSYNEQFF
>TRBV11-2|NA|TRBD2|TRBJ2-1
TGTGCCAGCACCTCAGCAGCCGGGGGAGGGAATGAGCAGTTCTTC
CASTSAAGGGNEQFF
>TRBV5-1|once|TRBD1|TRBJ2-5
TGCGCCAGCTCGGCAGGGGGCTTTCGAGAGACCCAGTACTTC
CASSAGGFRETQYF
>TRBV6-5|NA|TRBD1|TRBJ1-2
TGTGCCAGCAGTTACACAGGGGCCAAGGACTATGGCTACACCTTC
CASSYTGAKDYGYTF
>TRBV2|NA|NA|TRBJ1-5
TGTGCCAGCCACGCCAGGGTACATCTTCCCCAGCATTTT
CASHARVHLPQHF
>TRBV5-1|few|NA|TRBJ1-3
TGCGCCAGCAGCCCCCGAGTTCAGGCCGCGGGTGGAAACACCATATATTTT
CASSPRVQAAGGNTIYF
>TRBV7-2|NA|TRBD2|TRBJ2-1
TGTGCCAGCAGCTTAGGGACTAGCGGGGCCGAGCAGTTCTTC
CASSLGTSGAEQFF
>TRBV4-1|once|TRBD2|TRBJ2-3
TGCGCCAGCAGCCAAGATCGAGCCAGCGGGGTGGGTCGTACGCAGTATTTT
CASSQDRASGVGRTQYF
>TRBV12-5|NA|TRBD1|TRBJ2-2
TGTGCTAGTGGTTTGGCACAGGGGGCCGGGGAGCTGTTTTTT
CASGLAQGAGELFF
>TRBV4-1|few|NA|TRBJ2-5
TGCGCCAGCAGCCAAGATAGGGGGGGGCAAGAGACCCAGTACTTC
CASSQDRGGQETQYF
>TRBV5-1|NA|NA|TRBJ1-1
TGCGCCAGCAGCCTATCGCGACAGAACACTGAAGCTTTCTTT
CASSLSRQNTEAFF
>TRBV18|NA|NA|TRBJ1-4
TGTGCCAGCTCACCTCGGACTCAAAGAAATGAAAAACTGTTTTTT
CASSPRTQRNEKLFF
>TRBV7-2|NA|TRBD2|TRBJ2-1
TGTGCCAGCAGCTCATATCCCCCTACGGGGGGCAATGAGCAGTTCTTC
CASSSYPPTGGNEQFF
>TRBV10-3|NA|TRBD1|TRBJ1-4
TGTGCCACCAGACAGGGCCATAATGAAAAACTGTTTTTT
CATRQGHNEKLFF
>TRBV19|NA|TRBD1|TRBJ1-2
TGTGCCAGTAGGAATTCGGGGACAGGAGGTGGCTACACCTTC
CASRNSGTGGGYTF
>TRBV6-5|NA|TRBD1|TRBJ1-6
TGTGCCAGCAGGCGGGACAGTAATTCACCCCTCCACTTT
CASRRDSNSPLHF
>TRBV4-3|NA|TRBD2|TRBJ2-1
TGCGCCAGCAGGACTAGCGGGGGTAATGAGCAGTTCTTC
CASRTSGGNEQFF
>TRBV11-2|NA|TRBD2|TRBJ2-3
TGTGCCAGCACCACTAGCGGGGGGGAGACGCAGTATTTT
CASTTSGGETQYF
>TRBV4-3|NA|NA|TRBJ1-1
TGCGCCAGCCGCGGTTCGGGGGACACTGAAGCTTTCTTT
CASRGSGDTEAFF
>TRBV6-5|few|NA|TRBJ1-6
TGTGCCAGCAGTTATGAGGGCGGCGTTAATTCACCCCTCCACTTT
CASSYEGGVNSPLHF
>TRBV18|NA|TRBD1|TRBJ1-3
TGTGCCAGCTCACCCCCGACAGGGCGAACCTTCAGCTCTGGAAACACCATATATTTT
CASSPPTGRTFSSGNTIYF
>TRBV6-2/TRBV6-3|NA|TRBD2|TRBJ2-7
TGTGCCAGCAGTTACTTAGAGCGGGGGGGCCGGTCCTACGAGCAGTACTTC
CASSYLERGGRSYEQYF
>TRBV25-1|once|NA|TRBJ1-5
TGTGCCAGCAGTGAGACAGGTAGCAATCAGCCCCAGCATTTT
CASSETGSNQPQHF
>TRBV7-3|NA|TRBD1|TRBJ1-1
TGTGCCAGCAGCTCGACAGGGGAGGGCACTGAAGCTTTCTTT
CASSSTGEGTEAFF
>TRBV5-1|NA|TRBD1|TRBJ2-7
TGCGCCAGCAGCTTGGGGGGGACAGGGAGGCCTACGAAGCAGTACTTC
CASSLGGTGRPTKQYF
>TRBV6-4|NA|TRBD1|TRBJ1-1
TGTGCCAGCAGTCTTTTACCGGGACAGGGTGGAGCTTTCTTT
CASSLLPGQGGAFF
>TRBV11-1|NA|NA|TRBJ2-1
TGTGCCAGCAGCTTAAGTAGCGGTGAATACAATGAGCAGTTCTTC
CASSLSSGEYNEQFF
>TRBV19|NA|TRBD1|TRBJ1-5
TGTGCCAGTAGGGACAGGGAGATAAGCAATCAGCCCCAGCATTTT
CASRDREISNQPQHF
>TRBV7-9|NA|TRBD1|TRBJ2-7
TGTGCCAGCAGCCCCCCGGGACAGGGTCGATACGAGCAGTACTTC
CASSPPGQGRYEQYF
>TRBV6-5|NA|NA|TRBJ1-4
TGTGCCAGCAGTTTGAGACCGGGGGGAGGTGAAAAACTGTTTTTT
CASSLRPGGGEKLFF
>TRBV11-3|NA|NA|TRBJ2-2
TGTGCCAGCAGCCCACAGGGTTGGACCGGGGAGCTGTTTTTT
CASSPQGWTGELFF
>TRBV29-1|NA|TRBD1|TRBJ1-2
TGCAGCGTCGATCCGGGACAGTCTTATGGCTACACCTTC
CSVDPGQSYGYTF
>TRBV6-2/TRBV6-3|NA|TRBD2|TRBJ2-7
TGTGCCAGCAGTTCGAGGCGGGGGGTATCCTACGAGCAGTACTTC
CASSSRRGVSYEQYF
>TRBV19|few|NA|TRBJ1-1
TGTGCCAGTAGTCTCACAGGGCCGAACACTGAAGCTTTCTTT
CASSLTGPNTEAFF
>TRBV10-3|NA|NA|TRBJ1-5
TGTGCCATCAGTGAGTCTAGTTTCAGCAATCAGCCCCAGCATTTT
CAISESSFSNQPQHF
>TRBV14|NA|NA|TRBJ2-7
TGTGCCAGCAGCCAAGTAGGAAGCTCGAGGGAGCAGTACTTC
CASSQVGSSREQYF
>TRBV4-1|NA|NA|TRBJ1-6
TGCGCCAGCAGCCAAGAGGGGAGGGGGGGCAATTCACCCCTCCACTTT
CASSQEGRGGNSPLHF
>TRBV6-7|NA|NA|TRBJ1-3
TGTGCCAGCAGTTACCATTGCGGGAACACCATATATTTT
CASSYHCGNTIYF
>TRBV18|NA|TRBD1|TRBJ2-7
TGTGCCAGCTCTCGAAACCCAGGACAGGGAAGCGAGCAGTACTTC
CASSRNPGQGSEQYF
>TRBV5-1|NA|TRBD2|TRBJ2-3
TGCGCCAGCAGCACCCCTGTCGGGGGGGCCTCGCAGTATTTT
CASSTPVGGASQYF
>TRBV5-1|NA|NA|TRBJ2-2
TGCGCCAGCAGCTTGGTAGCGGAGGAGCTGTTTTTT
CASSLVAEELFF